The 24 T cell receptor beta chains reported below all come from one sample, sequenced in a study of T cell responses to AZD1222 COVID-19 vaccine. Here immunoSEQ multiplex PCR was the method, and the copy in TCRdb shows in-frame clones only, minus some. The table has about 85,000 clones, approximately 85% seen once. The sequencing here drew on peripheral blood, taken on day 0 of AZD1222 vaccination. The receptor source for this set is an adult in good health.

The genes are TRBV9 and TRBJ2-1; possible D gene TRBD1, 6 bases. Germline-derived CDR1 and CDR2 are SGDLS and YYNGEE. V lost 3 bases and J lost 0, with 10 bases in between. The CDR3 totals 15 residues. CDR3 sequence: CASSAVGGSYNEQFF. The CDR3 DNA sequence: TGTGCCAGCAGCGCTGTAGGGGGCTCCTACAATGAGCAGTTCTTC.

The genes are TRBV3-1 (or the pseudogene TRBV3-2) and TRBJ2-7; the match to TRBD2 covers 7 bases. The CDR3 covers 16 residues. Trimming cost V 0 bases and J 0 bases; bases outside gene matches: 5. Germline CDR1 is LGHDT and CDR2 is YNNKEL (reference sequence). The CDR3 protein is CASSQDVRDYSYEQYF. DNA for the CDR3: TGTGCCAGCAGCCAAGATGTGCGGGACTACTCCTACGAGCAGTACTTC.

The rearrangement uses TRBV9 and TRBJ2-1; D is uncertain. This CDR3 region has 11 residues. The V and J ends lost 5 bases and 5 bases respectively, with 5 bases between them. The V gene's germline CDR1 is SGDLS and CDR2 YYNGEE. The CDR3 reads CASSFDNEQFF. In nucleotides, the CDR3 is TGTGCCAGCAGTTTTGACAATGAGCAGTTCTTC.

J is TRBJ2-1 and V is TRBV18; 11 bases are a match to TRBD2. Germline trimming cut 9 bases from V and 3 bases from J; bases unmatched to any gene: 16. The V gene's germline CDR1 is KGHSH and CDR2 LQKENI. The CDR3 extends over 18 amino acids. CDR3 protein: CASYTGTSGIVGYNEQFF. CDR3 nucleotide sequence: TGTGCCAGTTATACCGGGACTAGCGGAATCGTGGGCTACAATGAGCAGTTCTTC.

V is TRBV28 and J is TRBJ1-1, with TRBD1 matching 8 bases. V lost 4 bases and J lost 5; bases outside the gene matches: 3. This CDR3 has 13 residues. Germline lookup yields CDR1 MDHEN and CDR2 SYDVKM. The CDR3 DNA reads TGTGCCAGCAGTTGGACAGGGAATACTGAAGCTTTCTTT. Its protein is CASSWTGNTEAFF. Looking up the rest from reference TRBV28 and TRBJ1-1 gives the full variable domain: DVKVTQSSRYLVKRTGEKVFLECVQDMDHENMFWYRQDPGLGLRLIYFSYDVKMKEKGDIPEGYSVSREKKERFSLILESASTNQTSMYLCASSWTGNTEAFFGQGTRLTVV.

The rearrangement links TRBV10-1 to TRBJ2-7, with D perhaps being TRBD1 or TRBD2 (6 bases each). The CDR3 consists of 14 residues. Germline values: CDR1 WNHNN, CDR2 SYGVQD (reference sequence). V lost 0 bases and J 7 bases, leaving 13 bases between the germline ends. Written as DNA, the CDR3 is TGCGCCAGCAGTGAGTCGGGAGGCCAGGGGGAGCAGTACTTC. Amino acid sequence: CASSESGGQGEQYF.

This clone was seen a few times. The chain employs TRBV18 and TRBJ2-5; TRBD1 matches at 8 bases. The CDR3 is made up of 13 amino acids. The junction had 0 bases not matched to a gene; V was cut back by 4 bases and J by 2 bases. CDR1 is KGHSH and CDR2 is LQKENI in the germline V gene. The CDR3: CASSRDRQETQYF. The CDR3 nucleotides are TGTGCCAGCTCACGGGACAGGCAAGAGACCCAGTACTTC.

This clone was seen once. This chain joins TRBV29-1 and TRBJ2-1, with 13 positions matching TRBD2. The trim removed 6 bases at V and 8 bases at J, leaving 7 bases unmatched. Germline CDR1 is SQVTM and CDR2 is ANQGSEA. This CDR3 contains 14 residues. The CDR3 DNA reads TGCAGCGTCCAACGGACTAGCGGGAGAGATGAGCAGTTCTTC. This encodes CSVQRTSGRDEQFF.

The chain is built from TRBV30 and TRBJ1-6; D perhaps matches TRBD1 (6 bases). Trimming left V 3 bases short and J 3 bases short, with 9 bases between. The CDR3 covers 14 residues. CDR1 GTSNPN and CDR2 SVGIG come from the germline V gene (reference sequence). In DNA, the CDR3 is TGTGCCTGGAGGGGGGGGCGCTATAATTCACCCCTCCACTTT. Protein: CAWRGGRYNSPLHF.

This chain links TRBV5-4 with TRBJ1-1, with D unclear. The CDR3 totals 13 residues. V lost 5 bases to trimming and J lost 7 bases, with 15 bases between them. The germline V gene has CDR1 SGHNT and CDR2 YYREEE (reference sequence). CDR3 amino acids: CASSMGFGIEAFF. CDR3 DNA sequence: TGTGCCAGCAGTATGGGATTTGGCATTGAAGCTTTCTTT.

The V and J genes are TRBV3-1 (or the pseudogene TRBV3-2) and TRBJ2-1; TRBD1 aligns across 7 bases. This CDR3 is built from 17 residues. CDR1 is LGHDT and CDR2 is YNNKEL in the germline V gene (reference sequence). V lost 2 bases, J lost 0 bases, and 7 bases stayed unmatched. CDR3 DNA sequence: TGTGCCAGCAGCCAATTACAGGGGCAGAGCTCCTACAATGAGCAGTTCTTC. This codes for CASSQLQGQSSYNEQFF.

V and J are TRBV6-4 and TRBJ2-1, with 7 bases lining up with TRBD2. This CDR3 contains 16 residues. Germline CDR1 is MRHNA and CDR2 is SNTAGT. The trim removed 1 base at V and 6 bases at J, leaving 9 bases unmatched. The CDR3 protein is CASSDWSGAARNEQFF. The CDR3 DNA follows: TGTGCCAGCAGTGACTGGAGCGGGGCGGCCCGCAATGAGCAGTTCTTC.

The rearrangement joins TRBV4-1 to TRBJ2-1, with 9 bases fitting TRBD1. This CDR3 region has 15 residues. Germline V lookup: CDR1 MGHRA, CDR2 YSYEKL. The V and J ends lost 5 bases and 4 bases, in that order; junction bases with no gene match: 6. In DNA, the CDR3 is TGCGCCAGCAGCTACCAGACAGGGGGGTACAATGAGCAGTTCTTC. Translated, it gives CASSYQTGGYNEQFF.

The chain joins TRBV19 to TRBJ1-5; 7 positions agree with TRBD1. Per the germline V gene, CDR1 is LNHDA and CDR2 is SQIVND (reference sequence). V shed 7 bases, J shed 0 bases, and the junction held 18 bases outside the gene matches. The CDR3 consists of 19 residues. CDR3 in amino acids: CASTSPPGGRTSSNQPQHF. In DNA, the CDR3 is TGTGCCAGTACTTCCCCCCCAGGGGGGCGAACGTCTAGCAATCAGCCCCAGCATTTT.

The chain combines TRBV28 with TRBJ2-4; TRBD2 agrees at 7 bases. With V trimmed by 1 base and J by 2 bases, 8 bases remained unmatched. The CDR3 length is 17 residues. CDR1 MDHEN and CDR2 SYDVKM come from the germline V gene. CDR3 in amino acids: CASSLSGGILTKNIQYF. In DNA, the CDR3 is TGTGCCAGCAGTTTATCGGGGGGTATTCTTACCAAAAACATTCAGTACTTC.

V gene TRBV4-2 combines with J gene TRBJ1-2; possibly TRBD1 for D (5 bases). V lost 1 base and J lost 2, with 11 bases in between. Germline V gives CDR1 LGHNA, CDR2 YNFKEQ. This CDR3 is built from 15 residues. The CDR3 DNA sequence: TGTGCCAGCAGCCAAGCCTCCGACAGAAACTATGGCTACACCTTC. Protein product: CASSQASDRNYGYTF.

The rearrangement uses TRBV7-7 and TRBJ2-3; possible D gene TRBD2, 6 bases. Germline V CDR1 and CDR2: SSHAT, FNYEAQ (reference sequence). Trimming removed 5 bases at V and 0 bases at J, with 15 bases between. The length of the CDR3 is 16 residues. The CDR3 spells CASSPAGMSSTDTQYF. CDR3 in DNA: TGTGCCAGCAGCCCCGCGGGAATGTCTAGCACAGATACGCAGTATTTT.

V gene TRBV28 combines with J gene TRBJ2-3; 8 bases fit TRBD2. Germline loops: CDR1 MDHEN, CDR2 SYDVKM. The CDR3 is 16 amino acids. Trimming took 5 bases from V and 2 from J; bases not matched to a gene: 9. The CDR3 spells CASSRSTSAYTDTQYF. The CDR3 DNA reads as TGTGCCAGCAGTCGATCGACTAGCGCGTACACAGATACGCAGTATTTT. The variable domain in full, completed from reference TRBV28 and TRBJ2-3, reads DVKVTQSSRYLVKRTGEKVFLECVQDMDHENMFWYRQDPGLGLRLIYFSYDVKMKEKGDIPEGYSVSREKKERFSLILESASTNQTSMYLCASSRSTSAYTDTQYFGPGTRLTVL.

The V call is TRBV6-2 or TRBV6-3, the J call TRBJ1-2; D unclear. V dropped 2 bases and J dropped 0 bases, with 1 base sitting between them. CDR1 and CDR2 (germline): MNHEY, SVGEGT. This CDR3 is built from 12 residues. In nucleotides, the CDR3 is TGTGCCAGCAGTTACCCTAACTATGGCTACACCTTC. Translating it yields CASSYPNYGYTF.

The V and J genes are TRBV11-1 and TRBJ2-1, with 8 bases that match TRBD1. The CDR3 length is 12 residues. V dropped 6 bases and J dropped 7; count of bases not matched to a gene: 2. The germline V gene has CDR1 SGHAT and CDR2 FQDESV (reference sequence). In DNA form, the CDR3 reads TGTGCCAGCAGACGGACAGGGAATGAGCAGTTCTTC. Residues: CASRRTGNEQFF.

V is TRBV28 and J is TRBJ2-3; 12 positions match TRBD2. The germline gives CDR1 MDHEN, CDR2 SYDVKM. V lost 4 bases, J lost 2 bases, and 4 bases stayed unmatched. The CDR3 covers 16 residues. Here the CDR3 DNA reads TGTGCCAGCAGTTCGGGACTAGCGGGCTCCACAGATACGCAGTATTTT. This translates into CASSSGLAGSTDTQYF.

V is TRBV7-3 and J is TRBJ1-1, with D perhaps matching TRBD1 (5 bases). The germline CDR1 and CDR2 sequences are SGHTA and FQGTGA. CDR3 length: 14 amino acids. The V end was cut by 3 bases, the J end by 2 bases, with 10 bases between. The DNA of the CDR3 is TGTGCCAGCAGCTTGGCCACAGGCAACACTGAAGCTTTCTTT. Its protein product is CASSLATGNTEAFF.

The chain has TRBV28 and TRBJ1-3; D unresolved. The CDR3 is 14 residues long. Germline lookup yields CDR1 MDHEN and CDR2 SYDVKM. Trimming stripped 5 bases from V and 1 base from J, with 9 bases between. For the CDR3, the DNA is TGTGCCAGCAGTCTTACAGTTTCTGGAAACACCATATATTTT. Encoded protein: CASSLTVSGNTIYF.

The chain joins TRBV5-1 to TRBJ2-3; no reliable D call. The germline CDR1 and CDR2 sequences are SGHRS and YFSETQ. CDR3 length: 15 residues. The V end lost 0 bases, the J end lost 0 bases, and 8 bases lay between the germline ends. CDR3: CASSLGRFSTDTQYF. As DNA, the CDR3 is TGCGCCAGCAGCTTGGGACGGTTCAGCACAGATACGCAGTATTTT.